The subject of this entry is one TCR beta chain. Its antigen is still unknown. This sample is drawn from a study of blood T cells in healthy people across ages. Study results and limitations: Older individuals had lower TCR beta diversity per million T cells (the decline was roughly linear).

V was clipped by 10 bases and J by 4 bases, with 16 bases between them. The CDR3 has 13 residues. Germline CDR1 MDHEN, CDR2 SYDVKM. Primed by a sample-barcoded 5' primer and a J-beta primer mix, a second PCR proceeded for roughly 7 to 12 cycles. TCRdb independently ran MiXCR on the 5' RACE reads; one entry per CDR3 protein. Here the sample spans 780,000 or so distinct CDR3 sequences, 25% being singletons. This sample was shared with a second study, whose subject was T cells of mothers and their children. That source adds: Donation was provided by three healthy Caucasian mothers along with their six children. At a rate of about 1.5 ug per 15 ul, cDNA synthesis received all of the extracted RNA.

The V gene is TRBV28, the J gene TRBJ1-2; D might be TRBD1 (6 bases). This TCR was recovered from a boy between 10 and 17 years old in good health. The sample comprised blood. The CDR3 DNA is TGTGCCATCCCCGGACAGAACTTCTATGGCTACACCTTC. This translates into CAIPGQNFYGYTF.